These 27 T cell receptor beta chains were sequenced from one sample in a study of T cell responses to AZD1222 COVID-19 vaccine. Repertoires were generated with immunoSEQ multiplex PCR, while TCRdb's copy carries only in-frame clones and drops some. The table includes 70,000 to 95,000 clones, over 75% detected once. Sample: peripheral blood, taken on day 0 of MenACWY control vaccination. Source of these receptors: an adult in good health.

The rearrangement joins TRBV3-1 (or the pseudogene TRBV3-2) to TRBJ2-5; 9 positions agree with TRBD1. J lost 4 bases, V lost 3 bases, and 9 bases had no gene match. Germline CDR1 and CDR2: LGHDT and YNNKEL (reference sequence). This CDR3 has 16 residues. The CDR3 coding sequence is TGTGCCAGCAGCCAGATCGGGACAGGGCGTAGAGAGACCCAGTACTTC. Protein sequence: CASSQIGTGRRETQYF.

This clone has just one count. The gene calls are TRBV28 and TRBJ2-7; D ambiguous. In germline, CDR1 is MDHEN, CDR2 SYDVKM. V was shortened by 1 base and J by 6 bases, with 10 bases between the two germline ends. The CDR3 consists of 13 residues. For the CDR3, the DNA is TGTGCCAGCAGTTTATCGCCGGGTTTCGAGCAGTACTTC. Encoded protein: CASSLSPGFEQYF.

This chain joins TRBV3-1 (or the pseudogene TRBV3-2) and TRBJ2-3; D remains unclear. This CDR3 is 12 amino acids long. Germline CDR1 is LGHDT and CDR2 is YNNKEL (reference sequence). Trimming removed 2 bases from V and 4 bases from J, with 4 bases in between. The CDR3: CASSQSADTQYF. The CDR3 DNA is TGTGCCAGCAGCCAAAGTGCAGATACGCAGTATTTT.

The rearrangement joins TRBV29-1 to TRBJ1-2; D perhaps matches TRBD1 (6 bases). V lost 0 bases and J 0 bases, leaving 11 bases between the germline ends. Germline CDR1 reads SQVTM; CDR2 reads ANQGSEA. This CDR3 has 15 amino acids. The CDR3 is CSVEDPDRSNYGYTF. For the CDR3, the DNA is TGCAGCGTTGAAGACCCCGACAGGTCTAACTATGGCTACACCTTC.

This clone was seen more than once but under ten times. The CDR3 sequence: CAISAFYYGYTF. CDR3 in DNA: TGTGCCATCAGCGCGTTCTATTATGGCTACACCTTC. The rearrangement joins TRBV10-3 to TRBJ1-2; D is unresolved. Trimming stripped 6 bases from V and 5 bases from J, with 10 bases between. The CDR3 runs to 12 residues. Germline V gene lookup returns CDR1 ENHRY and CDR2 SYGVKD.

The sample holds one count of this clone. The genes are TRBV18 and TRBJ1-4; D not resolved. The V gene's germline CDR1 is KGHSH and CDR2 LQKENI. The CDR3 runs 16 residues. The ends were cut back, 6 bases at V and 6 bases at J, with 20 bases in the middle. CDR3: CASSPSDLQNDEKLFF. The CDR3, as DNA: TGTGCCAGCTCGCCAAGCGACCTCCAGAACGATGAAAAACTGTTTTTT.

The rearrangement joins TRBV5-1 to TRBJ1-4, with a tentative D call TRBD1 (6 bases). Germline CDR1 SGHRS, CDR2 YFSETQ. V lost 4 bases and J lost 13, with 17 bases in between. This CDR3 has 13 amino acids. The DNA for the CDR3 is TGCGCCAGCAGCCCAGCACAGGGATCTTTACTGTTTTTT. Its protein is CASSPAQGSLLFF.

The V and J genes are TRBV6-5 and TRBJ2-7; either TRBD1 or TRBD2 may fit D (6 bases each). The V end was cut by 8 bases, the J end by 1 base, with 15 bases between. This CDR3 has 14 residues. CDR1 is MNHEY and CDR2 is SVGAGI in the germline V gene. The CDR3 nucleotides read TGTGCCAGCCGGTGGCAGGGGACTTCCTACGAGCAGTACTTC. Its protein is CASRWQGTSYEQYF.

The chain has TRBV19 and TRBJ1-2; 8 bases match TRBD1. Germline assignment: CDR1 LNHDA and CDR2 SQIVND (reference sequence). The CDR3 consists of 17 residues. The ends lost 5 bases at V and 8 bases at J; junction bases unmatched: 19. CDR3 DNA sequence: TGTGCCAGTAGTCGGACAGGGAGAAACGATGGAGGAGGAGGCTACACCTTC. Its protein is CASSRTGRNDGGGGYTF.

This clone was seen once. V gene TRBV28 combines with J gene TRBJ2-7, with 10 bases that match TRBD2. The germline CDR1 and CDR2 sequences are MDHEN and SYDVKM. The V segment lost 8 bases and the J segment 4 bases; nucleotides outside the gene matches: 11. This CDR3 has 15 residues. CDR3 sequence: CASATQTSGTYEQYF. CDR3 bases: TGTGCCAGCGCCACCCAAACTAGCGGGACTTACGAGCAGTACTTC.

The chain joins TRBV28 to TRBJ2-5; D is possibly TRBD1 or TRBD2 (6 bases each). The germline CDR1 and CDR2 sequences are MDHEN and SYDVKM. The CDR3 is made up of 13 amino acids. Deletions cut 3 bases from V and 5 bases from J, with 10 bases between. The CDR3 loop is CASSFGGLETQYF. DNA for the CDR3: TGTGCCAGCAGTTTCGGGGGCTTGGAGACCCAGTACTTC.

The chain is built from TRBV27 and TRBJ1-2; D is perhaps TRBD1 (5 bases). This CDR3 comprises 13 residues. CDR1 MNHEY and CDR2 SMNVEV come from the germline V gene (reference sequence). Trimming cost V 3 bases and J 2 bases, with 7 bases left between them. The chain's CDR3 is CASSFRDNYGYTF. CDR3 coding DNA: TGTGCCAGCAGTTTCCGGGACAACTATGGCTACACCTTC.

A single count supports this clone. This chain connects TRBV5-6 to TRBJ1-2; a possible D gene is TRBD1 (6 bases). Germline V lookup: CDR1 SGHDT, CDR2 YYEEEE. Trimming pared 3 bases from V and 8 bases from J, leaving 14 bases between. CDR3 size: 13 residues. The CDR3 nucleotides read TGTGCCAGCAGCTCCCTAACAGGGTACGGCTACACCTTC. Its protein is CASSSLTGYGYTF.

The chain couples TRBV6-2 or TRBV6-3 to TRBJ1-2; D not resolved. Germline V gene data show CDR1 as MNHEY and CDR2 as SVGEGT. Deletions cut 5 bases from V and 1 base from J, with 2 bases between. This CDR3 spans 11 amino acids. CDR3 residues: CASSVNYGYTF. For the CDR3, the DNA is TGTGCCAGCAGTGTTAACTATGGCTACACCTTC.

This rearrangement joins TRBV7-2 to TRBJ1-2; D unresolved. The length of the CDR3 is 13 residues. V was pared by 4 bases and J by 3 bases, with 9 bases between. CDR1 and CDR2 from the germline V gene are SGHTA and FQGNSA. In DNA form, the CDR3 reads TGTGCCAGCAGCTCCGGGCCTTACTATGGCTACACCTTC. Amino acid sequence: CASSSGPYYGYTF.

The chain recombines TRBV9 with TRBJ2-2; the D is unclear. V lost 0 bases to trimming and J lost 1 base, with 4 bases between them. Germline assignment: CDR1 SGDLS and CDR2 YYNGEE. This CDR3 is 14 amino acids long. CDR3 protein: CASSVVVNTGELFF. The CDR3, as DNA: TGTGCCAGCAGCGTAGTAGTGAACACCGGGGAGCTGTTTTTT.

The J gene is TRBJ1-4, the V gene TRBV2; D gene uncertain. V was pared by 4 bases and J by 8 bases, with 11 bases between. In germline, CDR1 is SNHLY, CDR2 FYNNEI. CDR3 size: 13 residues. The CDR3 here is CASSGEGYEKLFF. Here the CDR3 DNA reads TGTGCCAGCAGTGGGGAGGGTTACGAAAAACTGTTTTTT.

The chain joins TRBV10-2 to TRBJ2-7; no clear D gene. CDR1 WSHSY and CDR2 SAAADI come from the germline V gene. The CDR3 covers 11 residues. V lost 2 bases and J 3 bases, leaving 2 bases between the germline ends. CDR3 residues: CASSEGYEQYF. The CDR3 DNA reads TGCGCCAGCAGTGAGGGCTACGAGCAGTACTTC.

The chain couples TRBV19 to TRBJ1-1; D is undetermined. The CDR3 is 15 residues long. Trimming cost V 5 bases and J 6 bases, with 19 bases left between them. CDR1 is LNHDA, CDR2 SQIVND, per germline (reference sequence). CDR3 in amino acids: CASSPKTRGFSEAFF. The CDR3 DNA reads as TGTGCCAGTAGTCCTAAAACCCGGGGATTTTCTGAAGCTTTCTTT. Full variable domain (rest looked up from reference TRBV19 and TRBJ1-1): DGGITQSPKYLFRKEGQNVTLSCEQNLNHDAMYWYRQDPGQGLRLIYYSQIVNDFQKGDIAEGYSVSREKKESFPLTVTSAQKNPTAFYLCASSPKTRGFSEAFFGQGTRLTVV.

This chain joins TRBV28 and TRBJ1-3; D not certain. The germline V gene encodes CDR1 MDHEN and CDR2 SYDVKM. The CDR3 has 15 residues. The ends were cut back, 3 bases at V and 0 bases at J, with 9 bases in the middle. The CDR3 nucleotides are TGTGCCAGCAGTTTGGTTGGTCGCTCTGGAAACACCATATATTTT. Its translation: CASSLVGRSGNTIYF.

This clone was picked up one time. This chain links TRBV7-9 with TRBJ2-7, with D possibly TRBD2 on 5 matching bases. Germline V lookup: CDR1 SEHNR, CDR2 FQNEAQ (reference sequence). The CDR3 extends over 13 amino acids. The V end lost 6 bases, the J end lost 7 bases, and 16 bases lay between the germline ends. This CDR3 is CASSQEVYIEQYF. For the CDR3, the DNA is TGTGCCAGCAGTCAGGAGGTATATATAGAGCAGTACTTC.

This sequence joins TRBV5-1 and TRBJ2-7, with D uncertain. The CDR3 sequence is 11 residues long. V was shortened by 6 bases and J by 4 bases, with 8 bases between the two germline ends. Germline values: CDR1 SGHRS, CDR2 YFSETQ. In DNA, the CDR3 is TGCGCCAGCACCCCCGGGTACGAGCAGTACTTC. Its protein product is CASTPGYEQYF. Based on the CDR3 plus reference TRBV5-1 and TRBJ2-7, the full variable domain is KAGVTQTPRYLIKTRGQQVTLSCSPISGHRSVSWYQQTPGQGLQFLFEYFSETQRNKGNFPGRFSGRQFSNSRSEMNVSTLELGDSALYLCASTPGYEQYFGPGTRLTVT.

This chain joins TRBV6-2 or TRBV6-3 and TRBJ2-1; TRBD2 might be the D (5 bases). V lost 6 bases and J lost 5, with 11 bases in between. Germline V gives CDR1 MNHEY, CDR2 SVGEGT. This CDR3 spans 13 amino acids. In DNA, the CDR3 is TGTGCCAGCAGCCACGGACTCGACAATGAGCAGTTCTTC. Translating gives CASSHGLDNEQFF.

The V call is TRBV5-4, the J call TRBJ1-1; 7 bases match TRBD1. The germline gives CDR1 SGHNT, CDR2 YYREEE (reference sequence). CDR3 length equals 14 residues. The V and J ends lost 2 bases and 0 bases, in that order; junction bases with no gene match: 1. The CDR3 DNA sequence: TGTGCCAGCAGCTTCAGGGGGTTGAACACTGAAGCTTTCTTT. Protein product: CASSFRGLNTEAFF.

The V call is TRBV12-5, the J call TRBJ1-2; D perhaps matches TRBD1 (6 bases). The ends were cut back, 0 bases at V and 4 bases at J, with 15 bases in the middle. The length of the CDR3 is 16 residues. Germline CDR1 and CDR2: LGHNT and FRNRAP. CDR3 sequence (DNA): TGTGCTAGTGGTTTGGTCTTAGGACAGCAGTTCTATGGCTACACCTTC. Translating it yields CASGLVLGQQFYGYTF.

This chain connects TRBV7-2 to TRBJ1-3; maybe TRBD1 (6 bases). Germline CDR1 SGHTA, CDR2 FQGNSA. The CDR3 consists of 14 residues. V lost 1 base and J lost 5, with 9 bases in between. The CDR3 reads CASSLGGGRNTIYF. The CDR3 region has the DNA TGTGCCAGCAGCTTAGGAGGGGGGAGAAACACCATATATTTT.

The V gene is TRBV11-3, the J gene TRBJ1-1; D gene ambiguous. V gave up 5 bases and J gave up 3 bases, with 10 bases separating them. Germline CDR1 and CDR2: SGHNT and YENEEA. The CDR3 totals 13 residues. This CDR3 is CASSRNSYTEAFF. The CDR3 coding sequence is TGTGCCAGCAGCCGCAACTCTTACACTGAAGCTTTCTTT.